These 18 T cell receptor beta chains originate from one sample sequenced in a study of T cell repertoires in cytomegalovirus infection. From the reads, TCRdb called clonotypes with MiXCR, one entry per CDR3 protein. The top ten clones hold around a sixth of a sample with around 240,000 distinct CDR3 sequences, under 25% of them seen once. The sequenced material came from CD8+ T cells from PBMCs. The receptors were gathered from a human donor in good health (CMV status not recorded). Some clones in this sample may be carry-over from other donors' samples.

This clonotype was seen more than once but under ten times. The chain joins TRBV14 to TRBJ2-5; D is unclear. Germline assignment: CDR1 SGHDN and CDR2 FVKESK. The CDR3 loop spans 15 amino acids. V was cut by 4 bases and J by 5 bases, with 17 bases left in between. This CDR3 is CASSPHPAAWETQYF. The CDR3 DNA reads as TGTGCCAGCAGCCCCCACCCGGCCGCCTGGGAGACCCAGTACTTC.

This clonotype was detected a few times. The chain uses TRBV5-1 and TRBJ1-1; the match to TRBD1 covers 8 bases. Germline CDR1 is SGHRS and CDR2 is YFSETQ. The junction had 5 bases not matched to a gene; V was cut back by 2 bases and J by 5 bases. The CDR3 spans 14 residues. The CDR3 here is CASSLGQGFTEAFF. The CDR3 region has the DNA TGCGCCAGCAGCTTAGGACAGGGTTTTACTGAAGCTTTCTTT. The whole variable domain, remainder taken from reference TRBV5-1 and TRBJ1-1, is KAGVTQTPRYLIKTRGQQVTLSCSPISGHRSVSWYQQTPGQGLQFLFEYFSETQRNKGNFPGRFSGRQFSNSRSEMNVSTLELGDSALYLCASSLGQGFTEAFFGQGTRLTVV.

This chain joins TRBV6-6 and TRBJ2-7; 7 bases are shared with TRBD1. The CDR3 covers 15 residues. Germline V CDR1 and CDR2: MNHNY, SVGAGI (reference sequence). Germline trimming cut 7 bases from V and 0 bases from J; bases unmatched to any gene: 9. CDR3 in amino acids: CASNPTGTSSYEQYF. The CDR3 DNA is TGTGCCAGCAACCCGACAGGGACCAGCTCCTACGAGCAGTACTTC.

The chain is built from TRBV7-2 and TRBJ1-5; a possible D gene is TRBD1 (5 bases). The CDR3 sequence is 15 residues long. Germline assignment: CDR1 SGHTA and CDR2 FQGNSA. The V gene lost 1 base and the J gene lost 4 bases, with 11 bases spanning the gap. CDR3 nucleotide sequence: TGTGCCAGCAGCTTAGAGGGACGGGTTAATCAGCCCCAGCATTTT. It is translated as CASSLEGRVNQPQHF. The full variable domain, with the rest looked up from reference TRBV7-2 and TRBJ1-5, is GAGVSQSPSNKVTEKGKDVELRCDPISGHTALYWYRQSLGQGLEFLIYFQGNSAPDKSGLPSDRFSAERTGGSVSTLTIQRTQQEDSAVYLCASSLEGRVNQPQHFGDGTRLSIL.

V gene TRBV29-1 combines with J gene TRBJ2-1, with 9 bases aligning to TRBD1. Germline V gene data show CDR1 as SQVTM and CDR2 as ANQGSEA. V shed 4 bases, J shed 6 bases, and the junction held 7 bases outside the gene matches. There are 14 residues in the CDR3. The CDR3 nucleotides read TGCAGCGTTGTCGGACAGGGGTTGGTCAATGAGCAGTTCTTC. Translation gives CSVVGQGLVNEQFF.

A few counts support this clonotype. V gene TRBV5-1 combines with J gene TRBJ1-5; maybe TRBD1 (6 bases). Germline assignment: CDR1 SGHRS and CDR2 YFSETQ. CDR3 length: 15 amino acids. The V gene lost 0 bases and the J gene lost 7 bases, with 14 bases spanning the gap. The chain's CDR3 is CASSLEWGPGQPQHF. The CDR3 DNA follows: TGCGCCAGCAGCTTGGAATGGGGGCCCGGCCAGCCCCAGCATTTT.

This chain uses TRBV2 with TRBJ2-5; TRBD2 agrees at 13 bases. The V and J ends lost 7 bases and 2 bases, in that order; junction bases with no gene match: 4. From germline, CDR1 is SNHLY and CDR2 FYNNEI. The CDR3 length is 15 residues. The chain's CDR3 is CASKTSGGLQETQYF. The CDR3 DNA reads TGTGCCAGCAAGACTAGCGGGGGGTTACAAGAGACCCAGTACTTC. Using reference TRBV2 and TRBJ2-5 for the parts outside the CDR3, the full variable domain is EPEVTQTPSHQVTQMGQEVILRCVPISNHLYFYWYRQILGQKVEFLVSFYNNEISEKSEIFDDQFSVERPDGSNFTLKIRSTKLEDSAMYFCASKTSGGLQETQYFGPGTRLLVL.

This clonotype was detected only a few times. The CDR3 coding sequence is TGTGCCAGCAGCAAGACCGGGGCCGGACAAGAGACCCAGTACTTC. Protein: CASSKTGAGQETQYF. The chain has TRBV7-9 and TRBJ2-5; possibly TRBD1 or TRBD2 for D (5 bases each). The CDR3 covers 15 residues. V was trimmed by 5 bases and J by 2 bases, leaving 15 bases between them. Germline V CDR1 and CDR2: SEHNR, FQNEAQ (reference sequence).

Of note for this clonotype: Since a much larger clone is just one base distant, this may be a read error. The CDR3 reads CASTRTGAVTDTKYF. CDR3 bases: TGTGCCAGCACGAGAACAGGGGCGGTCACAGATACGAAGTATTTT. V is TRBV28 and J is TRBJ2-3; TRBD1 matches at 7 bases. The germline CDR1 and CDR2 sequences are MDHEN and SYDVKM. There are 15 residues in the CDR3.

The table lists this clonotype with a few counts. V is TRBV7-6 and J is TRBJ2-1, with D unclear. The V gene lost 8 bases and the J gene lost 0 bases, with 11 bases spanning the gap. The CDR3 is 14 amino acids. Germline CDR1 SGHVS, CDR2 FNYEAQ. The CDR3 DNA reads as TGTGCCAGCGGCGTAATTACCTCCTACAATGAGCAGTTCTTC. Its translation: CASGVITSYNEQFF.

This clonotype appeared a few times. This may stem from a read error, because a much larger clone lies one nucleotide away. V is TRBV7-3 and J is TRBJ1-1; D is uncertain. V dropped 3 bases and J dropped 3 bases, with 8 bases sitting between them. CDR3 size: 13 residues. Per the germline V gene, CDR1 is SGHTA and CDR2 is FQGTGA. The CDR3 region is CASSLQRDTEAFF. The CDR3 DNA reads as TGTGCCAGCAGCTTGCAGAGGGACACTGAAGCTTTCTTT.

The sample holds a few counts of this clonotype. The CDR3 is CASSPRTGPSFYEQYF. The CDR3 DNA is TGTGCCAGCAGCCCTCGGACAGGTCCGTCCTTCTACGAGCAGTACTTC. This sequence joins TRBV7-1 and TRBJ2-7; 7 nucleotides align to TRBD1. TRBV7-1 is treated as an ORF (open reading frame) with a function not yet certain. V was pared by 5 bases and J by 3 bases, with 13 bases of the junction left unmatched. The CDR3 length is 16 residues.

This chain connects TRBV29-1 to TRBJ1-1, with TRBD1 matching over 9 bases. CDR1 SQVTM and CDR2 ANQGSEA come from the germline V gene. The CDR3 extends over 12 amino acids. V lost 8 bases to trimming and J lost 4 bases; unmatched junction nucleotides: 5. The CDR3 protein is CSFEDRGTEAFF. CDR3 bases: TGCAGCTTCGAGGACAGGGGCACTGAAGCTTTCTTT.

This clonotype was picked up many times. The chain couples TRBV7-4 to TRBJ2-1; unclear D gene. The CDR3 length is 16 residues. Trimming took 5 bases from V and 3 from J, leaving 17 bases between them. Germline CDR1 reads SGHVT; CDR2 reads SQSDAQ. In nucleotides, the CDR3 is TGTGCCAGCAGCCAAGGAATGGGCATAGGCTACAATGAGCAGTTCTTC. As protein: CASSQGMGIGYNEQFF.

The chain joins TRBV27 to TRBJ2-7; a possible D gene is TRBD1 (6 bases). V was cut by 1 base and J by 6 bases, with 10 bases left in between. The CDR3 consists of 13 residues. Germline V CDR1 and CDR2: MNHEY, SMNVEV (reference sequence). In nucleotides, the CDR3 is TGTGCCAGCAGTTTATTACAGGGCTCCGAGCAGTACTTC. Amino acid sequence: CASSLLQGSEQYF.

V usage is TRBV29-1 and J usage is TRBJ2-3, with D uncertain. Germline CDR1 reads SQVTM; CDR2 reads ANQGSEA. The CDR3 loop spans 13 amino acids. V was cut by 7 bases and J by 2 bases, with 13 bases left in between. The DNA of the CDR3 is TGCAGCGAGGTGGGGAAGCCCACAGATACGCAGTATTTT. This translates into CSEVGKPTDTQYF.

The rearrangement joins TRBV5-4 to TRBJ2-5; 10 positions agree with TRBD1. With 2 bases clipped from V and 3 bases from J, the junction kept 4 bases outside the gene matches. The length of the CDR3 is 15 residues. CDR1 and CDR2 (germline): SGHNT, YYREEE (reference sequence). CDR3 nucleotides: TGTGCCAGCAGCTTAGCGGGACAGGGGAAAGAGACCCAGTACTTC. It yields the protein CASSLAGQGKETQYF. The full variable domain, with the rest looked up from reference TRBV5-4 and TRBJ2-5, is ETGVTQSPTHLIKTRGQQVTLRCSSQSGHNTVSWYQQALGQGPQFIFQYYREEENGRGNFPPRFSGLQFPNYSSELNVNALELDDSALYLCASSLAGQGKETQYFGPGTRLLVL.

The V and J genes are TRBV6-6 and TRBJ1-5, with D unclear. V was shortened by 8 bases and J by 0 bases, with 17 bases between the two germline ends. The CDR3 has 16 residues. Germline assignment: CDR1 MNHNY and CDR2 SVGAGI (reference sequence). CDR3 region: CASRLGALYSNQPQHF. The CDR3 DNA sequence: TGTGCCAGCCGGCTAGGAGCCCTCTATAGCAATCAGCCCCAGCATTTT.